The 26 T cell receptor beta chains presented below share a single source sample, sequenced in a study of OX40 agonist ivuxolimab in advanced cancers. Here immunoSEQ multiplex PCR was the method, and the copy in TCRdb shows in-frame clones only, minus some. The table includes tens of thousands of clones, 85% to 90% detected once. The sequenced sample was CD4+ or CD8+ T cells sorted from blood, obtained in a trial of the OX40 agonist ivuxolimab. These receptors all come from an adult with an advanced solid tumor such as melanoma, head and neck, liver or kidney cancer.

The chain employs TRBV7-3 and TRBJ1-2; D remains ambiguous. V was cut by 1 base and J by 6 bases, with 15 bases left in between. This CDR3 has 15 amino acids. Germline values: CDR1 SGHTA, CDR2 FQGTGA. CDR3 region: CASSLNPFPGDGYTF. The CDR3, as DNA: TGTGCCAGCAGCTTAAATCCCTTTCCTGGGGATGGCTACACCTTC.

This clone was counted between two and nine times. The chain carries TRBV2 and TRBJ2-7; the D is unclear. The V end lost 4 bases, the J end lost 3 bases, and 1 base lay between the germline ends. Germline V gene lookup returns CDR1 SNHLY and CDR2 FYNNEI. The CDR3 extends over 10 amino acids. CDR3 sequence reads: CASSVYEQYF. The CDR3 bases are TGTGCCAGCAGTGTCTACGAGCAGTACTTC.

The chain recombines TRBV10-2 with TRBJ1-6; a possible D gene is TRBD1 (5 bases). The CDR3 length is 14 residues. V was trimmed by 4 bases and J by 7 bases, leaving 11 bases between them. The germline V gene encodes CDR1 WSHSY and CDR2 SAAADI. Here the CDR3 reads CASSVTGANSPLHF. The CDR3 nucleotides are TGCGCCAGCAGTGTTACAGGAGCCAATTCACCCCTCCACTTT.

This chain connects TRBV19 to TRBJ1-5; D unresolved. Germline CDR1 and CDR2: LNHDA and SQIVND (reference sequence). The CDR3 is 20 amino acids. V was shortened by 7 bases and J by 5 bases, with 33 bases between the two germline ends. CDR3 protein: CASTTYGPRKGRRKYQPQHF. The CDR3 DNA follows: TGTGCCAGTACTACCTACGGACCCAGGAAGGGCCGCCGCAAGTATCAGCCCCAGCATTTT.

V is TRBV7-9 and J is TRBJ2-7, with D possibly TRBD2 on 5 matching bases. V was trimmed by 6 bases and J by 0 bases, leaving 9 bases between them. CDR1 is SEHNR, CDR2 FQNEAQ, per germline (reference sequence). CDR3 length: 13 amino acids. The CDR3 sequence is CASRPRDSYEQYF. DNA of the CDR3: TGTGCCAGCAGGCCTCGGGACTCCTACGAGCAGTACTTC.

The chain couples TRBV11-2 to TRBJ1-2; TRBD1 is a possible D gene (6 bases). The V end was cut by 1 base, the J end by 2 bases, with 11 bases between. The CDR3 sequence is 15 residues long. CDR1 and CDR2 (germline): SGHAT, FQNNGV. CDR3 loop: CASSLVGTPNYGYTF. CDR3 nucleotide sequence: TGTGCCAGCAGCTTAGTAGGGACACCGAACTATGGCTACACCTTC.

The chain employs TRBV9 and TRBJ1-3, with 9 positions matching TRBD1. This CDR3 spans 17 amino acids. V lost 2 bases and J lost 1; bases outside the gene matches: 7. Germline values: CDR1 SGDLS, CDR2 YYNGEE. This CDR3 is CASSVQGQGFSGNTIYF. The CDR3 nucleotides are TGTGCCAGCAGCGTCCAGGGACAGGGTTTTTCTGGAAACACCATATATTTT.

The rearrangement uses TRBV5-6 and TRBJ2-7; D possibly corresponds to TRBD1 (5 bases). The ends were cut back, 4 bases at V and 0 bases at J, with 20 bases in the middle. The germline CDR1 and CDR2 sequences are SGHDT and YYEEEE. The CDR3 is 17 residues long. The CDR3 DNA reads TGTGCCAGCAGCAACTGGGGCATTCTCTCTTCCTCCTACGAGCAGTACTTC. Translation gives CASSNWGILSSSYEQYF.

This clone was recorded only once. V usage is TRBV27 and J usage is TRBJ2-5; D remains unclear. CDR3 length equals 14 residues. Germline V gene data show CDR1 as MNHEY and CDR2 as SMNVEV (reference sequence). Trimming shortened V by 3 bases and J by 7 bases, and 15 bases separated the two germline ends. In DNA form, the CDR3 reads TGTGCCAGCAGTTTCGGCCAGCGCCTAGGGACCCAGTACTTC. It encodes CASSFGQRLGTQYF.

The chain couples TRBV27 to TRBJ2-4; 7 bases align to TRBD1. The CDR3 extends over 15 amino acids. Germline V lookup: CDR1 MNHEY, CDR2 SMNVEV (reference sequence). With V trimmed by 4 bases and J by 1 base, 4 bases remained unmatched. DNA of the CDR3: TGTGCCAGCAGTTCGTACAGGGGTGCCAAAAACATTCAGTACTTC. This encodes CASSSYRGAKNIQYF.

With respect to this clone: This sample includes further DNA sequences coding for the same CDR3. The chain is built from TRBV7-9 and TRBJ2-7; maybe TRBD1 (7 bases). Germline CDR1 reads SEHNR; CDR2 reads FQNEAQ (reference sequence). The CDR3 is 14 amino acids. V lost 5 bases and J lost 3, with 14 bases in between. This CDR3 reads CASSAGNRGYEQYF. The CDR3 DNA is TGTGCCAGCAGCGCGGGGAACAGGGGCTACGAGCAGTACTTC.

For this clone: This CDR3 is also generated by other DNA sequences in the sample. The chain combines TRBV29-1 with TRBJ1-1; no reliable D call. In germline, CDR1 is SQVTM, CDR2 ANQGSEA. The length of the CDR3 is 11 residues. V was trimmed by 4 bases and J by 0 bases, leaving 3 bases between them. The CDR3 region is CSVAVNTEAFF. CDR3 bases: TGCAGCGTTGCCGTGAACACTGAAGCTTTCTTT. Full variable domain (outside the CDR3, taken from reference TRBV29-1 and TRBJ1-1): SAVISQKPSRDICQRGTSLTIQCQVDSQVTMMFWYRQQPGQSLTLIATANQGSEATYESGFVIDKFPISRPNLTFSTLTVSNMSPEDSSIYLCSVAVNTEAFFGQGTRLTVV.

This clone has more than one count but fewer than ten. J is TRBJ2-1 and V is TRBV4-1; D is undetermined. The CDR3 runs to 15 residues. V was trimmed by 0 bases and J by 2 bases, leaving 8 bases between them. CDR1 MGHRA and CDR2 YSYEKL come from the germline V gene. The CDR3 region has the DNA TGCGCCAGCAGCCAAGACACGGTACCCTACAATGAGCAGTTCTTC. Protein product: CASSQDTVPYNEQFF.

The chain carries TRBV29-1 and TRBJ2-7; 10 bases fit TRBD1. Looked up from germline, CDR1 is SQVTM and CDR2 is ANQGSEA. Trimming removed 6 bases from V and 3 bases from J; junction bases left unmatched: 5. CDR3 length: 13 amino acids. CDR3 sequence (DNA): TGCAGCGTGACAGGGGGCTGGGGCTACGAGCAGTACTTC. Translation gives CSVTGGWGYEQYF.

This chain connects TRBV9 to TRBJ2-1; D is unclear. Germline V lookup: CDR1 SGDLS, CDR2 YYNGEE. CDR3 length: 14 residues. Trimming removed 0 bases at V and 4 bases at J, with 8 bases between. CDR3 amino acids: CASSVDILYNEQFF. In DNA, the CDR3 is TGTGCCAGCAGCGTAGACATACTGTACAATGAGCAGTTCTTC.

The chain's CDR3 is CASSLTGVGTEAFF. CDR3 coding DNA: TGTGCCAGCAGCCTGACAGGGGTTGGGACTGAAGCTTTCTTT. V and J are TRBV7-3 and TRBJ1-1, with 8 bases fitting TRBD1. From germline, CDR1 is SGHTA and CDR2 FQGTGA. The CDR3 sequence is 14 residues long. V lost 5 bases and J lost 5; bases outside the gene matches: 7.

This chain links TRBV18 with TRBJ2-1; 8 bases fit TRBD1. In germline, CDR1 is KGHSH, CDR2 LQKENI. The CDR3 totals 17 residues. V shed 1 base and J 7 bases; nucleotides not matched to a gene: 12. This CDR3 reads CASSPRTGPALGNEQFF. The CDR3 DNA is TGTGCCAGCTCACCACGGACAGGGCCCGCCTTGGGGAATGAGCAGTTCTTC.

The V and J genes are TRBV7-2 and TRBJ2-5; TRBD2 agrees at 11 bases. The CDR3 covers 15 residues. Germline V gene data show CDR1 as SGHTA and CDR2 as FQGNSA. J lost 2 bases, V lost 4 bases, and 3 bases had no gene match. CDR3 sequence reads: CASSWTSGHQETQYF. CDR3 nucleotides: TGTGCCAGCAGCTGGACTAGCGGGCATCAAGAGACCCAGTACTTC. The full variable domain, its missing parts supplied by reference TRBV7-2 and TRBJ2-5, is GAGVSQSPSNKVTEKGKDVELRCDPISGHTALYWYRQSLGQGLEFLIYFQGNSAPDKSGLPSDRFSAERTGGSVSTLTIQRTQQEDSAVYLCASSWTSGHQETQYFGPGTRLLVL.

The chain couples TRBV7-9 to TRBJ2-3; no clear D. The V end was cut by 0 bases, the J end by 2 bases, with 3 bases between. CDR1 and CDR2 from the germline V gene are SEHNR and FQNEAQ (reference sequence). The CDR3 loop spans 13 amino acids. The CDR3 bases are TGTGCCAGCAGCTTAGCAGTCACAGATACGCAGTATTTT. It yields the protein CASSLAVTDTQYF.

The chain carries TRBV7-9 and TRBJ1-2; D may be TRBD1 (5 bases). V lost 5 bases, J lost 8 bases, and 15 bases lay in between. The CDR3 length is 13 residues. Germline lookup yields CDR1 SEHNR and CDR2 FQNEAQ (reference sequence). The CDR3 spells CASSNRDQRGYTF. CDR3 DNA: TGTGCCAGCAGCAACCGGGACCAGCGGGGCTACACCTTC.

This chain connects TRBV7-6 to TRBJ2-1, with TRBD2 matching 14 bases. Trimming took 6 bases from V and 9 from J; bases not matched to a gene: 10. This CDR3 has 16 residues. Germline values: CDR1 SGHVS, CDR2 FNYEAQ. Here the CDR3 reads CASSQGGLAGASEQFF. For the CDR3, the DNA is TGTGCCAGCAGTCAAGGGGGACTAGCGGGGGCAAGTGAGCAGTTCTTC.

The chain couples TRBV10-3 to TRBJ2-1, with 8 nucleotides matching TRBD1. V lost 0 bases and J lost 7; bases outside the gene matches: 8. The germline V gene has CDR1 ENHRY and CDR2 SYGVKD. There are 16 residues in the CDR3. The CDR3 is CAISESGRGLSNEQFF. As DNA, the CDR3 is TGTGCCATCAGTGAGTCGGGCAGGGGGCTTTCAAATGAGCAGTTCTTC.

The V call is TRBV7-6, the J call TRBJ2-2; 10 bases agree with TRBD2. V lost 2 bases and J lost 0; bases outside the gene matches: 9. CDR1 is SGHVS, CDR2 FNYEAQ, per germline. This CDR3 region has 19 residues. The CDR3 bases are TGTGCCAGCAGCTTACGGGCTAGCGGGAGATACGCGAACACCGGGGAGCTGTTTTTT. Amino acid sequence: CASSLRASGRYANTGELFF.

The DNA for the CDR3 is TGTGCCAGCAGCTTTGGACCCGCCAGTCAAGAGAGAGGCTACACCTTC. Its protein is CASSFGPASQERGYTF. This chain connects TRBV4-2 to TRBJ1-2; D unclear. Germline CDR1 is LGHNA and CDR2 is YNFKEQ. The V gene lost 5 bases and the J gene lost 8 bases, with 24 bases spanning the gap. This CDR3 has 16 amino acids.

This clone was picked up one time. V is TRBV19 and J is TRBJ1-1; 7 bases map to TRBD1. Germline values: CDR1 LNHDA, CDR2 SQIVND (reference sequence). There are 17 residues in the CDR3. With V trimmed by 6 bases and J by 6 bases, 19 bases remained unmatched. In DNA, the CDR3 is TGTGCCAGTAGCCGGTCGGCAGGGGGGCCGAGGATCCCTGAAGCTTTCTTT. Translated, it gives CASSRSAGGPRIPEAFF. The variable domain in full, with the rest retrieved from reference TRBV19 and TRBJ1-1, is DGGITQSPKYLFRKEGQNVTLSCEQNLNHDAMYWYRQDPGQGLRLIYYSQIVNDFQKGDIAEGYSVSREKKESFPLTVTSAQKNPTAFYLCASSRSAGGPRIPEAFFGQGTRLTVV.

This chain connects TRBV5-6 to TRBJ1-1; D is perhaps TRBD1 (5 bases). CDR3 length: 14 amino acids. V lost 0 bases, J lost 4 bases, and 10 bases lay in between. Per germline, CDR1 SGHDT and CDR2 YYEEEE. The CDR3 DNA is TGTGCCAGCAGCTTGGGGGGGAGGGCCACTGAAGCTTTCTTT. Translated, it gives CASSLGGRATEAFF. Together with reference TRBV5-6 and TRBJ1-1, the CDR3 gives the full variable domain: DAGVTQSPTHLIKTRGQQVTLRCSPKSGHDTVSWYQQALGQGPQFIFQYYEEEERQRGNFPDRFSGHQFPNYSSELNVNALLLGDSALYLCASSLGGRATEAFFGQGTRLTVV.